Below, 3 T cell receptor beta chains from the same sample are listed, as sequenced in a study of shared clonotypes between healthy human individuals. The repertoire was sequenced with immunoSEQ multiplex PCR; TCRdb's copy has only in-frame clones and lacks some. Of 740,000 or so clones in the sample, approximately 73% were seen once. Sequences were obtained from memory CD4+ T cells sorted from blood. Specified subset: CD45RA-negative fraction. The receptors here all came from a woman aged 25-40 years in good health.

Ten or more counts support this clone. The gene calls are TRBV2 and TRBJ2-1, with 9 bases identical to TRBD1. This CDR3 region has 14 residues. CDR1 is SNHLY and CDR2 is FYNNEI in the germline V gene. Trimming cost V 7 bases and J 4 bases; bases outside gene matches: 5. The DNA for the CDR3 is TGTGCCAGCACCCCGGGACAGGGTTACAATGAGCAGTTCTTC. This codes for CASTPGQGYNEQFF.

This chain connects TRBV28 to TRBJ1-1, with D possibly being TRBD1 (5 bases). Germline V gene data show CDR1 as MDHEN and CDR2 as SYDVKM. CDR3 length equals 15 residues. With 6 bases removed from V and 4 bases from J, the gap between germline ends came to 18 bases. As DNA, the CDR3 is TGTGCCAGCAGGAGCCTCAGGGTAGCTACCACTGAAGCTTTCTTT. Translating it yields CASRSLRVATTEAFF. Full variable domain (outside the CDR3, taken from reference TRBV28 and TRBJ1-1): DVKVTQSSRYLVKRTGEKVFLECVQDMDHENMFWYRQDPGLGLRLIYFSYDVKMKEKGDIPEGYSVSREKKERFSLILESASTNQTSMYLCASRSLRVATTEAFFGQGTRLTVV.

V gene TRBV7-9 combines with J gene TRBJ1-3; no clear D. Between the trimmed V and J ends, which lost 6 bases and 2 bases, there was a span of 5 bases. The CDR3 has 12 residues. CDR1 and CDR2 (germline): SEHNR, FQNEAQ (reference sequence). CDR3 amino acids: CASRAAGNTIYF. CDR3 DNA sequence: TGTGCCAGCAGGGCCGCTGGAAACACCATATATTTT.